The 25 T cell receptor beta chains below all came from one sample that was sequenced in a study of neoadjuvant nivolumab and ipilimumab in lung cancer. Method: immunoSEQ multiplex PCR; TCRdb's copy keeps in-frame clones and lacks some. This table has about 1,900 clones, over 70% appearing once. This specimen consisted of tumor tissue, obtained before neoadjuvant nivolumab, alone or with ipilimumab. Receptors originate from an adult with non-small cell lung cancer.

The CDR3 spells CASSLESRRPPSYEQYF. The CDR3 bases are TGTGCCAGCAGCTTAGAGTCTCGGCGGCCACCTTCCTACGAGCAGTACTTC. The V gene is TRBV7-9, the J gene TRBJ2-7; D is uncertain. CDR3 size: 17 residues. CDR1 is SEHNR, CDR2 FQNEAQ, per germline (reference sequence). With 1 base removed from V and 1 base from J, the gap between germline ends came to 17 bases.

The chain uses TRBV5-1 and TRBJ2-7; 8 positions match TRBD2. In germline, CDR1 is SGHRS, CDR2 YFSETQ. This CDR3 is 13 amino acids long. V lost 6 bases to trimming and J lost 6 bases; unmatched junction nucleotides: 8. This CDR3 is CASKELSGTEQYF. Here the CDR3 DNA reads TGCGCCAGCAAAGAGCTTAGCGGGACCGAGCAGTACTTC.

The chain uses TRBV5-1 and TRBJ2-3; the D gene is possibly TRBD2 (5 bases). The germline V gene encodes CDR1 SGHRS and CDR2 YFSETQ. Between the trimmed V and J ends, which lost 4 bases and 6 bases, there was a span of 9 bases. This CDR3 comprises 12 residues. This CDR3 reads CASSPQRDTQYF. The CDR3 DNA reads TGCGCCAGCAGCCCTCAGCGGGATACGCAGTATTTT. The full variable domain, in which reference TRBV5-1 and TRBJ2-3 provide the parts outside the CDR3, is KAGVTQTPRYLIKTRGQQVTLSCSPISGHRSVSWYQQTPGQGLQFLFEYFSETQRNKGNFPGRFSGRQFSNSRSEMNVSTLELGDSALYLCASSPQRDTQYFGPGTRLTVL.

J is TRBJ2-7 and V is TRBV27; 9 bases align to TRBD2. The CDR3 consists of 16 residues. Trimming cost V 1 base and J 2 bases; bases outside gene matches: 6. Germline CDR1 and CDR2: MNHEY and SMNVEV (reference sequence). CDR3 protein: CASSLFNSGSPYEQYF. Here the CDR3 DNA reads TGTGCCAGCAGTTTATTCAATAGCGGGAGCCCCTACGAGCAGTACTTC.

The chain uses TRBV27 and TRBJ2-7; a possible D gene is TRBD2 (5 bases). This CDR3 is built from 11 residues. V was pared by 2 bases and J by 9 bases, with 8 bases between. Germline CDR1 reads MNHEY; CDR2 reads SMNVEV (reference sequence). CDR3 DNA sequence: TGTGCCAGCAGTTTACCCGGAGGGCAGTACTTC. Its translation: CASSLPGGQYF.

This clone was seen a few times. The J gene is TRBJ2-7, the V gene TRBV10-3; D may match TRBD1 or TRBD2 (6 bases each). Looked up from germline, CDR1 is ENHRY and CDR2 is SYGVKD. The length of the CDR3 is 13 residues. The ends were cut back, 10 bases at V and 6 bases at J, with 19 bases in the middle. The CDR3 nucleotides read TGTGCCACCAAAGGGGGGCCCTCCGGCGAGCAGTACTTC. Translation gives CATKGGPSGEQYF.

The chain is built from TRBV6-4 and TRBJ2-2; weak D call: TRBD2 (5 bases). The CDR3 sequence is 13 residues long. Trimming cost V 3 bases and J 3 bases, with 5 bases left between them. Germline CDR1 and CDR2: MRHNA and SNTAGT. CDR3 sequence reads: CASSERDTGELFF. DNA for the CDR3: TGTGCCAGCAGTGAGCGGGACACCGGGGAGCTGTTTTTT.

The CDR3 spells CASNLYRGHFTEKLFF. The CDR3, as DNA: TGTGCCAGCAACCTATACAGGGGGCACTTCACAGAAAAACTGTTTTTT. The rearrangement uses TRBV11-3 and TRBJ1-4, with 9 bases identical to TRBD1. Germline CDR1 is SGHNT and CDR2 is YENEEA. V lost 7 bases, J lost 8 bases, and 14 bases stayed unmatched. CDR3 size: 16 residues. Looking up the rest from reference TRBV11-3 and TRBJ1-4 gives the full variable domain: EAGVVQSPRYKIIEKKQPVAFWCNPISGHNTLYWYLQNLGQGPELLIRYENEEAVDDSQLPKDRFSAERLKGVDSTLKIQPAELGDSAVYLCASNLYRGHFTEKLFFGSGTQLSVL.

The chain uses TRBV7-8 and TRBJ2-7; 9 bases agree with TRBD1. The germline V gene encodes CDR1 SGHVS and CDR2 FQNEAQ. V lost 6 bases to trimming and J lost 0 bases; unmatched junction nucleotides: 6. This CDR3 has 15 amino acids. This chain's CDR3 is CASRRGQGPSYEQYF. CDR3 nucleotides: TGTGCCAGCAGACGAGGACAGGGGCCCTCCTACGAGCAGTACTTC.

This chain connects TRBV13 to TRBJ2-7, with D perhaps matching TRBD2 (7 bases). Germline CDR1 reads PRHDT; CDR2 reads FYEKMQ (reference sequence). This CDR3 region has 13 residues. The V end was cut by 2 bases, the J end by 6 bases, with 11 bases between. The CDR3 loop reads CASSLFGGREQYF. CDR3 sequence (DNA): TGTGCCAGCAGCTTATTCGGGGGGCGCGAGCAGTACTTC.

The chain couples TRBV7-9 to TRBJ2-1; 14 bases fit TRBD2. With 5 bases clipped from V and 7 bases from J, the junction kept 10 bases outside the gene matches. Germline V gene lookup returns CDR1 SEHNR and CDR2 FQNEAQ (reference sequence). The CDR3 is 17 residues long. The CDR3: CASSKTLGTSGRNEQFF. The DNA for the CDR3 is TGTGCCAGCAGCAAAACTCTGGGGACTAGCGGGAGAAATGAGCAGTTCTTC. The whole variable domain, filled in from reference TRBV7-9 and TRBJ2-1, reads DTGVSQNPRHKITKRGQNVTFRCDPISEHNRLYWYRQTLGQGPEFLTYFQNEAQLEKSRLLSDRFSAERPKGSFSTLEIQRTEQGDSAMYLCASSKTLGTSGRNEQFFGPGTRLTVL.

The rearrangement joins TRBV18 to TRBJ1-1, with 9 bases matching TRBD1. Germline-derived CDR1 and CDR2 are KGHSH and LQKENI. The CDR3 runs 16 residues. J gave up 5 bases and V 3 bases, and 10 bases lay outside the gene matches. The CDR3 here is CASSPGTGMGPTEAFF. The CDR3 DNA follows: TGTGCCAGCTCACCTGGGACAGGGATGGGTCCGACTGAAGCTTTCTTT.

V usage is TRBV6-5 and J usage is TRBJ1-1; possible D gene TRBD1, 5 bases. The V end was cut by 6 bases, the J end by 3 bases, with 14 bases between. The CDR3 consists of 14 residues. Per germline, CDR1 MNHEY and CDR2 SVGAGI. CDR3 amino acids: CASSRRGLDTEAFF. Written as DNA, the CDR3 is TGTGCCAGCAGCCGTAGGGGATTGGACACTGAAGCTTTCTTT.

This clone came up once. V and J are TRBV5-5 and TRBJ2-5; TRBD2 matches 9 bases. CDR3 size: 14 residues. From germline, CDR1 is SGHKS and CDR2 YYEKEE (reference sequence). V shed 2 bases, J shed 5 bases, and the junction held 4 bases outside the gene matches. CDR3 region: CASSLGGREETQYF. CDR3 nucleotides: TGTGCCAGCAGCTTAGGCGGGAGGGAGGAGACCCAGTACTTC.

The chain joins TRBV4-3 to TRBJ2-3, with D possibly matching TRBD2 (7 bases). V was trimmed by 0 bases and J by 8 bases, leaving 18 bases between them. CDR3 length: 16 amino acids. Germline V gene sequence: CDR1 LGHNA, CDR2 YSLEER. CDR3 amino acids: CASSQELGGGGGTQYF. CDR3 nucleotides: TGCGCCAGCAGCCAAGAGTTAGGTGGAGGGGGGGGTACGCAGTATTTT.

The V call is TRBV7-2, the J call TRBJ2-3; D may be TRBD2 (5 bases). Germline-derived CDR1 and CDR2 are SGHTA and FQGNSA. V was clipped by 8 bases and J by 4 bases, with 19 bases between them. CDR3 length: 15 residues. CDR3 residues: CASLRDYPEADTQYF. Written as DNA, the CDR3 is TGTGCCAGCTTACGAGACTACCCGGAGGCAGATACGCAGTATTTT. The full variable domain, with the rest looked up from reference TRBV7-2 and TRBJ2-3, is GAGVSQSPSNKVTEKGKDVELRCDPISGHTALYWYRQSLGQGLEFLIYFQGNSAPDKSGLPSDRFSAERTGGSVSTLTIQRTQQEDSAVYLCASLRDYPEADTQYFGPGTRLTVL.

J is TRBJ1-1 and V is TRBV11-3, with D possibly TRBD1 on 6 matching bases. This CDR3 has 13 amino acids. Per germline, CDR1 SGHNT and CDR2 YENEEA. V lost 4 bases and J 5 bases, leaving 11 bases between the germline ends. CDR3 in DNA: TGTGCCAGCAGCTCCTCAGGGGAAACTGAAGCTTTCTTT. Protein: CASSSSGETEAFF.

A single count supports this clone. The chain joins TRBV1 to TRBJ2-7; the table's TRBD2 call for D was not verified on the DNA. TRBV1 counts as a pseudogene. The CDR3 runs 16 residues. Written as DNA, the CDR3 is TGCACCAGCAGGCCGTGGAGCGGGAGTTATTCCTACGAGCAGTACTTC. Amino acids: CTSRPWSGSYSYEQYF.

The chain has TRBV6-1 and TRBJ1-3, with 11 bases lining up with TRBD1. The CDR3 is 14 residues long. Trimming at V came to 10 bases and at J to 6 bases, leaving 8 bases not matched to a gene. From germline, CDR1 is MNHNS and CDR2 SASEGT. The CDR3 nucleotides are TGTGCCATCGTTTCCGGACAGGGGGCAAACACCATATATTTT. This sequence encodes CAIVSGQGANTIYF.

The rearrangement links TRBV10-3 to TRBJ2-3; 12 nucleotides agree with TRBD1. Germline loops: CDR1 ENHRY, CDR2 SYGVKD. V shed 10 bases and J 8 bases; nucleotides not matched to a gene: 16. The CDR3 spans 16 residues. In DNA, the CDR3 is TGTGCCAGCTTGCAGGGACAGGGGGCAAACTTGGGTACGCAGTATTTT. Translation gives CASLQGQGANLGTQYF.

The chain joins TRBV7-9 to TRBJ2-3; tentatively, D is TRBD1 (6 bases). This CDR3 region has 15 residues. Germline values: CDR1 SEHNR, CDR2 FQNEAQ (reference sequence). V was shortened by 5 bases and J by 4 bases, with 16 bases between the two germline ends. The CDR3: CASSARQDGPDTQYF. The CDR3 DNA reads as TGTGCCAGCAGCGCCCGACAGGATGGTCCAGATACGCAGTATTTT.

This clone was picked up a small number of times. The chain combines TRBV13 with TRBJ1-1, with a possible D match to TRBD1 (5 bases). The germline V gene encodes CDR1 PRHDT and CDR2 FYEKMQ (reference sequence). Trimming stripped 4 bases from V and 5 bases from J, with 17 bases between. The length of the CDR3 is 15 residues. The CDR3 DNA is TGTGCCAGCAGCTCGTTCCGGGGACTAGCGACTGAAGCTTTCTTT. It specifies CASSSFRGLATEAFF. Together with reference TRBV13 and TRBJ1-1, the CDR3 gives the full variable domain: AAGVIQSPRHLIKEKRETATLKCYPIPRHDTVYWYQQGPGQDPQFLISFYEKMQSDKGSIPDRFSAQQFSDYHSELNMSSLELGDSALYFCASSSFRGLATEAFFGQGTRLTVV.

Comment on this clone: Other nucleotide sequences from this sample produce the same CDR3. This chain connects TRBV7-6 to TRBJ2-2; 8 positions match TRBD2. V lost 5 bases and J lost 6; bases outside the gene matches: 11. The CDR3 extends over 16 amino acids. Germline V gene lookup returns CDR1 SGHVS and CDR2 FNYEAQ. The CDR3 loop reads CASSRDAAGRAGELFF. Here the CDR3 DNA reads TGTGCCAGCAGCAGGGACGCCGCCGGGAGGGCCGGGGAGCTGTTTTTT.

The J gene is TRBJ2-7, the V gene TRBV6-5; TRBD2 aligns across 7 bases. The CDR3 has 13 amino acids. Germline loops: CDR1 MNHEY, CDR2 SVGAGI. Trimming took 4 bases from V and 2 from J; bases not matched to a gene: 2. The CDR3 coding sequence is TGTGCCAGCAGTTCCGGGACTACCTACGAGCAGTACTTC. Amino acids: CASSSGTTYEQYF.

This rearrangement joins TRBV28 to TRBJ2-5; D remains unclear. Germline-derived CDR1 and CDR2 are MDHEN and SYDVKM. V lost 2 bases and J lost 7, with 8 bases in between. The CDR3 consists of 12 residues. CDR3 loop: CASSLRWGTQYF. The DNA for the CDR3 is TGTGCCAGCAGTTTACGGTGGGGGACCCAGTACTTC.